The subject of this entry is one T cell receptor beta chain. What it binds is not known. Clones were sequenced by immunoSEQ multiplex PCR, and TCRdb holds only the in-frame ones, with some missing. The table shows about 17,000 clones, with about 80% occurring only once. The CDR3 is 17 amino acids. With V trimmed by 3 bases and J by 4 bases, 10 bases remained unmatched. CDR1 and CDR2 (germline): MGHDK, SYGVNS. This record comes from a study of vaccination effects on CD4 cells after COVID-19. Study at large: Once vaccinated, a few convalescent patients were sampled both early and late afterward. Sampling occurred a median 72 days post second dose, range 14 to 241. Study-level findings and limits: Mainly new clones induced by vaccination were found among post-vaccine spike-reactive clones in convalescents.

Antigen-specific CD4+ T cell clonotypes were called by their expansion after viral peptide-pool culture in ViraFEST. Scientists isolated CD4+ T cells after a roughly 10-day culture period ended. The individual was infected with SARS-CoV-2 between March and December 2020, as confirmed by PCR. As their vaccination, participants received two doses of either BNT162b2 or mRNA-1273. The starting material was CD4+ T cells from PBMCs cultured with SARS-CoV-2 spike peptides, obtained after COVID-19 vaccination. V and J are TRBV25-1 and TRBJ1-2; TRBD1 matches at 11 bases. This receptor was identified in a human donor who had a prior SARS-CoV-2 infection. The CDR3 coding sequence is TGTGCCAGCAGTGACGAGGACAGGGGGCGCGTAGGCTATGGCTACACCTTC. Translating gives CASSDEDRGRVGYGYTF.